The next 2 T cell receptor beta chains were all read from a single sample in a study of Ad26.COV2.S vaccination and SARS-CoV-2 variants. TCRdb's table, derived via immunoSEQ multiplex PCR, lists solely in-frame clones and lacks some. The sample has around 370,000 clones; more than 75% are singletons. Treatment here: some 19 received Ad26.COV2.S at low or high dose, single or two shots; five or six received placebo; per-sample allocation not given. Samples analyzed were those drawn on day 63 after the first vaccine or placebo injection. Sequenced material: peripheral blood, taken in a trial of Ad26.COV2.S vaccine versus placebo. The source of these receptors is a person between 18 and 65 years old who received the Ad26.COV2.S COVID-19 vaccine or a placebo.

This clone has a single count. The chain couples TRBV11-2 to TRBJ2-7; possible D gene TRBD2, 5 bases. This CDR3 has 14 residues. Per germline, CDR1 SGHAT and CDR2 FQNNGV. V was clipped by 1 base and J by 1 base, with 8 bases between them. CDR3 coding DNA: TGTGCCAGCAGCTTAGCCGGGAAATCCTACGAGCAGTACTTC. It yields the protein CASSLAGKSYEQYF. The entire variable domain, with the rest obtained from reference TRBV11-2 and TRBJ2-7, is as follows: EAGVAQSPRYKIIEKRQSVAFWCNPISGHATLYWYQQILGQGPKLLIQFQNNGVVDDSQLPKDRFSAERLKGVDSTLKIQPAKLEDSAVYLCASSLAGKSYEQYFGPGTRLTVT.

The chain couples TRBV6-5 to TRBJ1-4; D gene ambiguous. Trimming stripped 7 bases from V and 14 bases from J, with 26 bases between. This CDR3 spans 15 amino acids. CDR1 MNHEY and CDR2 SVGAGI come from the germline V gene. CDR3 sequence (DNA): TGTGCCAGCAATCCCAATTTCGGCGGGAGCAGCAAGCTGTTTTTT. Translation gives CASNPNFGGSSKLFF.